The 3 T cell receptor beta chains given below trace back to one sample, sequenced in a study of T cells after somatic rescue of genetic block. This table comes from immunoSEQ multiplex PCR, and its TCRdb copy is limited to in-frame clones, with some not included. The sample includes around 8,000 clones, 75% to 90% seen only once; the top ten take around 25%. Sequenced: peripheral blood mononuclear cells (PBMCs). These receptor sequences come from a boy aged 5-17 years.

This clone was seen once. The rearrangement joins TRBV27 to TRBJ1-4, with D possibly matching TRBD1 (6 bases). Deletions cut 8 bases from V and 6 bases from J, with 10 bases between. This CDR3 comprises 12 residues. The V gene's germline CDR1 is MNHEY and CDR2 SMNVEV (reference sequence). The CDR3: CASRGHDEKLFF. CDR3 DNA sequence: TGTGCCAGCCGGGGGCACGATGAAAAACTGTTTTTT.

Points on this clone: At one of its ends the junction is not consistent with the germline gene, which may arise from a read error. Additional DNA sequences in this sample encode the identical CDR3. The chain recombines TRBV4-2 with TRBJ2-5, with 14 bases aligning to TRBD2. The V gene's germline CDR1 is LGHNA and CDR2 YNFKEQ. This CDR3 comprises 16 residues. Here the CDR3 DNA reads TGTGCCAGCAGCCAAGATGGACTAGCGGGAGGAGAGACTCAGTACTTC. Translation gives CASSQDGLAGGETQYF.

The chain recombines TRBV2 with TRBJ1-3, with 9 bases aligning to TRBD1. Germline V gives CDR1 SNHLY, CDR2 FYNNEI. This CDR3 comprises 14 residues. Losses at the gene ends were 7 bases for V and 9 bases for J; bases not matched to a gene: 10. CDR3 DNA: TGTGCCAGCACCCCCCGGGACAGGGACATCACCATATATTTT. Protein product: CASTPRDRDITIYF.